This T cell receptor (beta chain) is from a study of cytomegalovirus exposure and HLA in healthy donors. Study information: From 150 million to 200 million T cells, an earlier analysis saw 120 million or so unique TCR beta sequences. Overall study findings and caveats: Whilst most TCR sequences proved rare, a subset of public TCRs occurred across many donors. For TCR beta chains, V- and J-gene trimming was later linked to a missense DCLRE1C variant. Within an earlier analysis, most TCR beta V segments proved productive either about 87% or about 30% of the time.

The PCR was carried out with 60 Vbeta primers and 13 Jbeta primers. Sequencing was performed with immunoSEQ multiplex PCR; in TCRdb, only in-frame clones are kept and a portion is missing. The sample consists of under 110,000 clones, roughly 79% of them appearing once. V dropped 4 bases and J dropped 6; count of bases not matched to a gene: 5. CDR1 is SEHNR and CDR2 is FQNEAQ in the germline V gene (reference sequence). There are 14 residues in the CDR3. A note on this clone: Its antigen is unidentified.

The sample consisted of PBMCs. This receptor was obtained from a man aged 35-49 years in good health and CMV-seronegative. The chain has TRBV7-9 and TRBJ1-5; 8 bases fit TRBD1. CDR3 nucleotide sequence: TGTGCCAGCAGCTGGGGACAGGACGCTCAGCCCCAGCATTTT. Translated: CASSWGQDAQPQHF.